The 27 T cell receptor beta chains given below trace back to one sample, sequenced in a study of cytomegalovirus exposure and HLA in healthy donors. The PCR contained 60 Vbeta and 13 Jbeta primers. TCRdb's copy holds only in-frame clones and misses some; the assay was immunoSEQ multiplex PCR. The sample consists of approximately 89,000 clones, 70% to 80% of them appearing once. What was sequenced was PBMCs. These receptors originate from a young man in good health and CMV-seronegative.

The rearrangement links TRBV6-5 to TRBJ2-7; D gene ambiguous. Looked up from germline, CDR1 is MNHEY and CDR2 is SVGAGI. Trimming took off 0 bases at V and 4 bases at J, with 7 bases between the two ends. The length of the CDR3 is 13 residues. CDR3 amino acids: CASSYSPTYEQYF. CDR3 DNA sequence: TGTGCCAGCAGTTACTCTCCGACTTACGAGCAGTACTTC.

The table lists this clone with a few counts. This chain links TRBV5-4 with TRBJ2-2; weak D call: TRBD2 (5 bases). V was shortened by 2 bases and J by 6 bases, with 11 bases between the two germline ends. CDR3 size: 14 residues. Germline V lookup: CDR1 SGHNT, CDR2 YYREEE (reference sequence). DNA for the CDR3: TGTGCCAGCAGCTTCGGGGTTGCGGCCGGGGAGCTGTTTTTT. The encoded protein is CASSFGVAAGELFF.

The CDR3 DNA is TGCAGCGTTGAGGGGGGTGACTCTGGAAACACCATATATTTT. Protein sequence: CSVEGGDSGNTIYF. The chain carries TRBV29-1 and TRBJ1-3; tentatively, D is TRBD1 (5 bases). The CDR3 is made up of 14 amino acids. The germline V gene encodes CDR1 SQVTM and CDR2 ANQGSEA. V was pared by 3 bases and J by 0 bases, with 9 bases between.

The chain links TRBV5-1 to TRBJ1-1, with D perhaps matching TRBD1 (6 bases). Looked up from germline, CDR1 is SGHRS and CDR2 is YFSETQ. Trimming left V 6 bases short and J 1 base short, with 10 bases between. The CDR3 has 13 residues. The CDR3 sequence is CASNRVPNTEAFF. For the CDR3, the DNA is TGCGCCAGCAACAGGGTTCCGAACACTGAAGCTTTCTTT.

The rearrangement links TRBV18 to TRBJ1-5; 9 bases are shared with TRBD1. The V gene end was trimmed by 5 bases and the J gene end by 6 bases; junction bases not matched to a gene: 2. Germline V gene sequence: CDR1 KGHSH, CDR2 LQKENI. The length of the CDR3 is 13 residues. The CDR3 nucleotides read TGTGCCAGCTCATCGGACAGGGGTCAGCCCCAGCATTTT. Translated: CASSSDRGQPQHF.

In nucleotides, the CDR3 is TGTGCCAGCAGTGGTTTGGGGGGGGCGTTGGACTATGGCTACACCTTC. Protein product: CASSGLGGALDYGYTF. The J gene is TRBJ1-2, the V gene TRBV9; tentatively, D is TRBD1 (6 bases). The CDR3 extends over 16 amino acids. Germline V gives CDR1 SGDLS, CDR2 YYNGEE. V gave up 5 bases and J gave up 3 bases, with 20 bases separating them.

The rearrangement joins TRBV5-6 to TRBJ2-7, with no clear D. Trimming pared 1 base from V and 2 bases from J, leaving 7 bases between. The CDR3 extends over 13 amino acids. Germline V gene lookup returns CDR1 SGHDT and CDR2 YYEEEE. CDR3 loop: CASSLTGAYEQYF. For the CDR3, the DNA is TGTGCCAGCAGCTTGACGGGTGCCTACGAGCAGTACTTC.

This rearrangement joins TRBV7-9 to TRBJ2-7; possible D gene TRBD2, 6 bases. Deletions cut 5 bases from V and 2 bases from J, with 19 bases between. Per germline, CDR1 SEHNR and CDR2 FQNEAQ (reference sequence). This CDR3 region has 16 residues. The CDR3 nucleotides read TGTGCCAGCAGCGAAGCCGGGAGCGGAAAGACCTACGAGCAGTACTTC. Translating it yields CASSEAGSGKTYEQYF.

This chain links TRBV5-8 with TRBJ1-2; D is possibly TRBD1 (6 bases). Germline-derived CDR1 and CDR2 are SGHTS and YDEGEE. The CDR3 contains 14 residues. The V end was cut by 2 bases, the J end by 2 bases, with 10 bases between. CDR3 in amino acids: CASSLGGANYGYTF. CDR3 in DNA: TGTGCCAGCAGCTTAGGGGGAGCCAACTATGGCTACACCTTC.

This chain uses TRBV6-5 with TRBJ2-5; D gene ambiguous. The J call may not be correct, given that the DNA end is closer to TRBJ2-7. The CDR3 spans 15 residues. CDR1 is MNHEY, CDR2 SVGAGI, per germline. In nucleotides, the CDR3 is TGTGCCAGCAGTCTCACCGGTATACTTAACTACGAGCAGTACTTC. The encoded protein is CASSLTGILNYEQYF.

This chain joins TRBV5-1 and TRBJ2-5, with 12 positions matching TRBD2. V lost 3 bases to trimming and J lost 5 bases; unmatched junction nucleotides: 8. The germline V gene encodes CDR1 SGHRS and CDR2 YFSETQ. The CDR3 length is 16 residues. This CDR3 is CASSSRLAGERETQYF. The CDR3 DNA sequence: TGCGCCAGCAGCTCCCGACTAGCGGGAGAGAGGGAGACCCAGTACTTC.

V usage is TRBV5-1 and J usage is TRBJ2-7, with a possible D match to TRBD1 (6 bases). The CDR3 is 13 residues long. Trimming took 6 bases from V and 3 from J, leaving 13 bases between them. CDR1 and CDR2 from the germline V gene are SGHRS and YFSETQ. The CDR3, as DNA: TGCGCCAGCAAGTGGCAGGGGAACTACGAGCAGTACTTC. Protein: CASKWQGNYEQYF.

The CDR3 loop is CASTSKWNYGYTF. The CDR3 DNA follows: TGTGCCAGCACCTCTAAATGGAACTATGGCTACACCTTC. V usage is TRBV5-8 and J usage is TRBJ1-2; no reliable D call. The V end was cut by 6 bases, the J end by 2 bases, with 11 bases between. Germline V lookup: CDR1 SGHTS, CDR2 YDEGEE. The CDR3 is 13 residues long.

This chain connects TRBV6-4 to TRBJ2-6; D might be TRBD1 (6 bases). Germline V gene lookup returns CDR1 MRHNA and CDR2 SNTAGT. The V end was cut by 4 bases, the J end by 1 base, with 8 bases between. The CDR3 spans 15 residues. The DNA for the CDR3 is TGTGCCAGCAGTGGAGGGGGTTCTGGGGCCAACGTCCTGACTTTC. It yields the protein CASSGGGSGANVLTF.

As for this clone: One end of the junction fails to match germline, which may point to a read error. The rearrangement links TRBV7-9 to TRBJ1-2; 7 nucleotides match TRBD1. This CDR3 region has 16 residues. CDR1 is SEHNR, CDR2 FQNEAQ, per germline (reference sequence). The CDR3 DNA reads as TGTTCCAGCACCCACCCACTTGACAGGGAAAACTATGGCTACACCTTC. Translating gives CSSTHPLDRENYGYTF.

This clone has more than one count but fewer than ten. The chain employs TRBV11-2 and TRBJ1-2, with TRBD1 matching 8 bases. Germline values: CDR1 SGHAT, CDR2 FQNNGV. V lost 5 bases and J lost 7; bases outside the gene matches: 6. This CDR3 comprises 13 residues. CDR3: CASSRDRGRGYTF. CDR3 bases: TGTGCCAGCAGCCGAGACAGGGGACGTGGCTACACCTTC.

V usage is TRBV27 and J usage is TRBJ2-3, with TRBD2 matching over 12 bases. The CDR3 extends over 17 amino acids. V lost 3 bases to trimming and J lost 5 bases; unmatched junction nucleotides: 9. CDR1 MNHEY and CDR2 SMNVEV come from the germline V gene (reference sequence). In DNA form, the CDR3 reads TGTGCCAGCAGTTTCCGGACTAGCGGGAAGTACGTAGATACGCAGTATTTT. Protein: CASSFRTSGKYVDTQYF.

The chain combines TRBV5-6 with TRBJ1-1; a possible D gene is TRBD1 (6 bases). Germline V lookup: CDR1 SGHDT, CDR2 YYEEEE. This CDR3 spans 12 amino acids. With 0 bases removed from V and 7 bases from J, the gap between germline ends came to 7 bases. The CDR3 sequence: CASSLGQDEAFF. The CDR3 DNA reads as TGTGCCAGCAGCTTGGGACAGGATGAAGCTTTCTTT.

The chain employs TRBV6-5 and TRBJ1-1; weak D call: TRBD1 (5 bases). Trimming cost V 2 bases and J 3 bases, with 16 bases left between them. The CDR3 length is 16 residues. The germline V gene has CDR1 MNHEY and CDR2 SVGAGI. CDR3 loop: CASSYARMRGDTEAFF. CDR3 nucleotides: TGTGCCAGCAGTTACGCACGAATGCGGGGGGACACTGAAGCTTTCTTT.

The chain employs TRBV15 and TRBJ2-5, with 10 bases that match TRBD1. The V and J ends lost 7 bases and 1 base, in that order; junction bases with no gene match: 6. Germline CDR1 reads LNHNV; CDR2 reads YYDKDF (reference sequence). The CDR3 has 15 residues. The CDR3 sequence is CATNSWDRGQETQYF. The CDR3 coding sequence is TGTGCCACCAACTCATGGGACAGGGGCCAAGAGACCCAGTACTTC.

The rearrangement links TRBV13 to TRBJ1-3, with TRBD1 as a possible D gene (6 bases). The CDR3 sequence is 17 residues long. Germline values: CDR1 PRHDT, CDR2 FYEKMQ (reference sequence). The ends were cut back, 3 bases at V and 2 bases at J, with 17 bases in the middle. CDR3 DNA: TGTGCCAGCAGCTTTAGTTTCGCAGGGGTCCCTGGAAACACCATATATTTT. It is translated as CASSFSFAGVPGNTIYF.

The chain links TRBV7-5 to TRBJ2-5; TRBD1 is the table's D call, not checked against the DNA. The end of the DNA aligns better with TRBJ2-7, so the J call may be wrong. TRBV7-5 is classified as a pseudogene. The CDR3 is 15 amino acids. In nucleotides, the CDR3 is TGTGCCAGAAGCTTTCAGGGGGCTAAGGAGGGCGAGCAGTACTTC. This encodes CARSFQGAKEGEQYF.

The chain's CDR3 is CASSSRDRGYGYTF. The CDR3 DNA reads as TGTGCCAGCAGCTCGAGGGACAGGGGGTATGGCTACACCTTC. The V and J genes are TRBV7-8 and TRBJ1-2; 11 bases map to TRBD1. The CDR3 has 14 amino acids. CDR1 and CDR2 (germline): SGHVS, FQNEAQ. V was clipped by 4 bases and J by 5 bases; unmatched bases: 3.

The J gene is TRBJ1-2, the V gene TRBV5-1, with TRBD1 as a possible D gene (5 bases). Deletions cut 4 bases from V and 4 bases from J, with 14 bases between. From germline, CDR1 is SGHRS and CDR2 YFSETQ. The CDR3 is made up of 14 amino acids. CDR3 amino acids: CASSDKGDGYGYTF. In nucleotides, the CDR3 is TGCGCCAGCAGCGACAAAGGGGATGGCTATGGCTACACCTTC.

This clone was counted between two and nine times. The chain carries TRBV18 and TRBJ2-1, with 12 bases matching TRBD2. V was clipped by 2 bases and J by 5 bases; unmatched bases: 1. The CDR3 is made up of 15 amino acids. Germline V gene sequence: CDR1 KGHSH, CDR2 LQKENI. The CDR3 DNA reads TGTGCCAGCTCACCAACTAGCGGGAGGAACAATGAGCAGTTCTTC. Translating gives CASSPTSGRNNEQFF.

Notes on this clone: Mismatch with germline at one junction end may stem from a read error. The J gene is TRBJ2-2, the V gene TRBV7-7, with D possibly matching TRBD2 (6 bases). The CDR3 totals 15 residues. Germline lookup yields CDR1 SSHAT and CDR2 FNYEAQ (reference sequence). CDR3 in amino acids: CASSVGGAKTGELFF. CDR3 nucleotides: TGTGCTAGCAGTGTCGGAGGGGCCAAGACCGGGGAGCTGTTTTTT. Looking up the rest from reference TRBV7-7 and TRBJ2-2 gives the full variable domain: GAGVSQSPRYKVTKRGQDVTLRCDPISSHATLYWYQQALGQGPEFLTYFNYEAQPDKSGLPSDRFSAERPEGSISTLTIQRTEQRDSAMYRCASSVGGAKTGELFFGEGSRLTVL.

The chain is built from TRBV6-1 and TRBJ2-7; D possibly corresponds to TRBD1 (5 bases). Germline CDR1 reads MNHNS; CDR2 reads SASEGT. The V end lost 7 bases, the J end lost 0 bases, and 13 bases lay between the germline ends. The CDR3 spans 14 residues. CDR3 sequence reads: CASKRVGDSYEQYF. The CDR3 DNA is TGTGCCAGCAAAAGAGTAGGGGACTCCTACGAGCAGTACTTC.